These 21 T cell receptor beta chains originate from one sample sequenced in a study of vaccination and CD4 T cells after COVID-19 (dated by TCRdb to 2022 to 2024). Their target antigens are unknown. Libraries were made using PCR. Instrument used: Illumina iSeq 100. DNA from cultured CD4+ T cells underwent TCR sequencing with the Oncomine TCR Beta short-read assay at the Johns Hopkins FTIC core. TCRdb cleaned the public reads at Q25 with fastp, built clones with MiXCR and kept in-frame beta chains. Each CDR3 protein gets just one entry, which takes the most common genes and DNA from the rows behind it. The sample table shows 13,000 or so distinct CDR3 sequences, and roughly half are seen once. Together, the top ten hold 15% to 17% of the sample. The treatment or condition tag for this specimen amounts to: approximately 10-day PBMC culture with coronavirus spike peptide pools or control peptides (ViraFEST assay).

The sequenced material came from CD4+ T cells from blood, cultured in vitro. The receptors originated from a human donor who had recovered from COVID-19.

This clonotype has just a few counts. The rearrangement links TRBV5-4 to TRBJ1-2; tentative D call: TRBD1 (5 bases). Trimming shortened V by 1 base and J by 8 bases, and 15 bases separated the two germline ends. Germline V gene lookup returns CDR1 SGHNT and CDR2 YYREEE (reference sequence). The CDR3 consists of 14 residues. The CDR3 loop is CASSLPDAGRGYTF. In DNA form, the CDR3 reads TGTGCCAGCAGCTTGCCCGACGCAGGGCGAGGCTACACCTTC.

The gene calls are TRBV20-1 and TRBJ2-1; 8 positions agree with TRBD2. With V trimmed by 5 bases and J by 8 bases, 11 bases remained unmatched. The CDR3 has 14 amino acids. Germline loops: CDR1 DFQATT, CDR2 SNEGSKA (reference sequence). The DNA for the CDR3 is TGCAGTGCTTTAACCGGGACTAGAGGGGATGAGCAGTTCTTC. Protein product: CSALTGTRGDEQFF.

The V call is TRBV10-2, the J call TRBJ1-1; 9 bases fit TRBD1. The CDR3 consists of 12 residues. J gave up 7 bases and V 5 bases, and 2 bases lay outside the gene matches. The germline V gene has CDR1 WSHSY and CDR2 SAAADI. The CDR3 spells CASSQDRGEAFF. The CDR3, as DNA: TGCGCCAGCAGTCAGGACAGGGGTGAAGCTTTCTTT.

The chain has TRBV10-3 and TRBJ1-2; TRBD1 is a possible D gene (6 bases). V lost 6 bases to trimming and J lost 0 bases, with 11 bases between them. This CDR3 region has 14 residues. The germline CDR1 and CDR2 sequences are ENHRY and SYGVKD. CDR3 nucleotide sequence: TGTGCCATCAGATTGGACAGAGCTAACTATGGCTACACCTTC. Residues: CAIRLDRANYGYTF.

This clonotype turned up a few times. This chain uses TRBV20-1 with TRBJ2-1; D is undetermined. Germline lookup yields CDR1 DFQATT and CDR2 SNEGSKA (reference sequence). Trimming removed 3 bases from V and 10 bases from J, with 13 bases in between. This CDR3 is built from 12 residues. The CDR3 region has the DNA TGCAGTGCTAGGATAGACCTGGACGAGCAGTTCTTC. Translated, it gives CSARIDLDEQFF.

The V and J genes are TRBV12-3 or TRBV12-4 and TRBJ2-5; possible D gene TRBD1, 5 bases. This CDR3 spans 15 amino acids. V lost 0 bases to trimming and J lost 1 base, with 9 bases between them. The CDR3 loop is CASSLAGRPQETQYF. CDR3 DNA sequence: TGTGCCAGCAGTTTAGCGGGGCGCCCCCAAGAGACCCAGTACTTC.

The rearrangement links TRBV4-1 to TRBJ2-3; D remains ambiguous. The CDR3 length is 12 residues. Trimming stripped 3 bases from V and 6 bases from J, with 7 bases between. Germline V gene data show CDR1 as MGHRA and CDR2 as YSYEKL. The CDR3 DNA follows: TGCGCCAGCAGCCACCCGTTGGATACGCAGTATTTT. Encoded protein: CASSHPLDTQYF.

This clonotype turned up a few times. The chain couples TRBV20-1 to TRBJ1-5, with 7 bases identical to TRBD1. The CDR3 spans 17 residues. Germline V gene lookup returns CDR1 DFQATT and CDR2 SNEGSKA (reference sequence). V dropped 4 bases and J dropped 7; count of bases not matched to a gene: 19. In DNA form, the CDR3 reads TGCAGTGCTATAATCTACAGGGGCGGACGAACCCCACAGCCCCAGCATTTT. Protein: CSAIIYRGGRTPQPQHF.

The chain is built from TRBV2 and TRBJ2-4, with 7 nucleotides matching TRBD2. The V gene's germline CDR1 is SNHLY and CDR2 FYNNEI. The ends lost 7 bases at V and 9 bases at J; junction bases unmatched: 9. The CDR3 contains 13 residues. The CDR3 coding sequence is TGTGCCAGCAACTTTGCGGGGAGGGGCATTCAGTACTTC. Residues: CASNFAGRGIQYF. Filled out from reference TRBV2 and TRBJ2-4, the complete variable domain reads EPEVTQTPSHQVTQMGQEVILRCVPISNHLYFYWYRQILGQKVEFLVSFYNNEISEKSEIFDDQFSVERPDGSNFTLKIRSTKLEDSAMYFCASNFAGRGIQYFGAGTRLSVL.

A single count supports this clonotype. The chain recombines TRBV5-4 with TRBJ2-1; D remains unclear. CDR3 length: 16 residues. From germline, CDR1 is SGHNT and CDR2 YYREEE (reference sequence). V was trimmed by 4 bases and J by 1 base, leaving 15 bases between them. CDR3 nucleotide sequence: TGTGCCAGCAGCCCCTCTGCAGCGCCTTCCTACAATGAGCAGTTCTTC. Amino acid sequence: CASSPSAAPSYNEQFF.

The rearrangement links TRBV7-2 to TRBJ2-5; D unclear. Per the germline V gene, CDR1 is SGHTA and CDR2 is FQGNSA. The CDR3 length is 15 residues. V was shortened by 1 base and J by 4 bases, with 13 bases between the two germline ends. CDR3 bases: TGTGCCAGCAGCTTAGTTCGGGCTACGAGAGAGACCCAGTACTTC. As protein: CASSLVRATRETQYF.

This chain connects TRBV21-1 to TRBJ2-6; the table's TRBD2 call for D was not verified on the DNA. TRBV21-1 is tagged as a pseudogene. The CDR3 covers 16 residues. The CDR3 is CASPGLADSGANVLTF. The CDR3 nucleotides read TGTGCCAGTCCGGGACTAGCAGATTCTGGGGCCAACGTCCTGACTTTC.

J is TRBJ2-7 and V is TRBV11-2; possibly TRBD1 or TRBD2 for D (5 bases each). This CDR3 has 15 residues. The V gene lost 6 bases and the J gene lost 2 bases, with 17 bases spanning the gap. Germline V CDR1 and CDR2: SGHAT, FQNNGV. This CDR3 is CASSYRGQGPYEQYF. CDR3 coding DNA: TGTGCCAGCAGTTATAGAGGGCAGGGCCCCTACGAGCAGTACTTC.

The chain employs TRBV7-2 and TRBJ1-6, with D tentatively TRBD1 (6 bases). With 3 bases removed from V and 8 bases from J, the gap between germline ends came to 8 bases. Per the germline V gene, CDR1 is SGHTA and CDR2 is FQGNSA. This CDR3 has 13 residues. CDR3 amino acids: CASSFNRDSPLHF. The DNA for the CDR3 is TGTGCCAGCAGCTTCAACAGGGATTCACCCCTCCACTTT.

J is TRBJ2-7 and V is TRBV30; TRBD1 is a possible D gene (5 bases). Per the germline V gene, CDR1 is GTSNPN and CDR2 is SVGIG (reference sequence). The CDR3 sequence is 16 residues long. V gave up 2 bases and J gave up 0 bases, with 17 bases separating them. Here the CDR3 reads CAWSRPQGDSSYEQYF. CDR3 DNA sequence: TGTGCCTGGAGTCGTCCTCAAGGGGATAGCTCCTACGAGCAGTACTTC.

The CDR3 is CASSFRRGGSYEQYF. CDR3 coding DNA: TGTGCCAGCAGTTTCCGGAGGGGAGGCTCCTACGAGCAGTACTTC. The chain recombines TRBV27 with TRBJ2-7; TRBD2 is a possible D gene (6 bases). CDR1 and CDR2 (germline): MNHEY, SMNVEV (reference sequence). V lost 3 bases, J lost 0 bases, and 12 bases lay in between. The CDR3 contains 15 residues.

This sequence joins TRBV28 and TRBJ1-2; 7 nucleotides align to TRBD1. The V segment lost 8 bases and the J segment 6 bases; nucleotides outside the gene matches: 12. The CDR3 is 14 residues long. Germline CDR1 is MDHEN and CDR2 is SYDVKM. The CDR3 DNA is TGTGCCAGCGTCTCGTACGACAGGGACCATGGCTACACCTTC. Protein product: CASVSYDRDHGYTF.

The genes are TRBV20-1 and TRBJ2-1, with D perhaps matching TRBD2 (5 bases). This CDR3 spans 13 amino acids. CDR1 DFQATT and CDR2 SNEGSKA come from the germline V gene (reference sequence). The CDR3 DNA is TGCAGGGAGCGGCTTTTTAACTTCAATGAGCAGTTCTTC. It encodes CRERLFNFNEQFF.

The chain is built from TRBV7-9 and TRBJ2-5, with D possibly being TRBD1 (6 bases). The germline V gene has CDR1 SEHNR and CDR2 FQNEAQ (reference sequence). This CDR3 has 15 amino acids. The V gene lost 6 bases and the J gene lost 5 bases, with 19 bases spanning the gap. CDR3 nucleotides: TGTGCCAGCAGGGAACCGGGCCCTAGGGGGGAGACCCAGTACTTC. This sequence encodes CASREPGPRGETQYF.

This chain joins TRBV6-5 and TRBJ1-6; D possibly corresponds to TRBD1 (6 bases). The V end was cut by 0 bases, the J end by 6 bases, with 9 bases between. This CDR3 is 15 amino acids long. CDR1 MNHEY and CDR2 SVGAGI come from the germline V gene. The CDR3 bases are TGTGCCAGCAGTTACTCTAACAGGGCTAATTCACCCCTCCACTTT. Translating it yields CASSYSNRANSPLHF.

This clonotype was counted a few times. The V call is TRBV20-1, the J call TRBJ2-3, with a weak D call TRBD2 (6 bases). The CDR3 is 15 amino acids. V dropped 3 bases and J dropped 2 bases, with 15 bases sitting between them. Per germline, CDR1 DFQATT and CDR2 SNEGSKA (reference sequence). The CDR3 spells CSASGAGQITDTQYF. The CDR3 bases are TGCAGTGCTAGCGGGGCGGGGCAGATCACAGATACGCAGTATTTT.